Below are 27 T cell receptor beta chains sequenced from a single sample in a study of T-cell reconstitution after alpha-beta-depleted transplantation in children. Preparation of the TCRbeta library involved a method that used unique molecular identifiers. Each CDR3 protein is one row after TCRdb ran MiXCR on the PCR reads. The sample contains approximately 400,000 distinct CDR3 sequences, about 11% of which appear only once. Sequences were derived from PBMCs from the stem cell graft donor, sampled from the stem cell graft. The receptors stem from a human donor who donated a stem cell graft to a child with acute myeloid leukemia.

This clonotype turned up a few times. The genes are TRBV29-1 and TRBJ2-2, with D tentatively TRBD1 or TRBD2 (5 bases each). The V end lost 0 bases, the J end lost 0 bases, and 11 bases lay between the germline ends. The CDR3 is 16 amino acids. Germline V CDR1 and CDR2: SQVTM, ANQGSEA. The CDR3: CSVEDRDRANTGELFF. The CDR3 DNA follows: TGCAGCGTTGAAGATCGGGACCGCGCGAACACCGGGGAGCTGTTTTTT.

The genes are TRBV10-3 and TRBJ2-7; 10 bases map to TRBD1. The CDR3 extends over 15 amino acids. In germline, CDR1 is ENHRY, CDR2 SYGVKD. The trim removed 3 bases at V and 3 bases at J, leaving 5 bases unmatched. CDR3 bases: TGTGCCATCAGTGATCCGGGACAGGGGAGCTACGAGCAGTACTTC. Protein sequence: CAISDPGQGSYEQYF.

The chain has TRBV7-2 and TRBJ1-2; possibly TRBD1 for D (6 bases). The CDR3 runs 14 residues. V was cut by 5 bases and J by 2 bases, with 12 bases left in between. Germline CDR1 and CDR2: SGHTA and FQGNSA. The CDR3: CASSPYRANYGYTF. DNA for the CDR3: TGTGCCAGCAGCCCGTACAGGGCCAACTATGGCTACACCTTC. Full variable domain (outside the CDR3, taken from reference TRBV7-2 and TRBJ1-2): GAGVSQSPSNKVTEKGKDVELRCDPISGHTALYWYRQSLGQGLEFLIYFQGNSAPDKSGLPSDRFSAERTGGSVSTLTIQRTQQEDSAVYLCASSPYRANYGYTFGSGTRLTVV.

CDR3 sequence: CASSPGVAVHGELFF. As DNA, the CDR3 is TGTGCCAGCAGTCCCGGAGTCGCTGTCCACGGGGAGCTGTTTTTT. The chain employs TRBV12-3 or TRBV12-4 and TRBJ2-2; D not certain. This CDR3 spans 15 amino acids. V was cut by 5 bases and J by 7 bases, with 17 bases left in between.

This clonotype was seen only a few times. Written as DNA, the CDR3 is TGTGCCTGGAACCCGGGACAGGGAACAGATACGCAGTATTTT. Its protein is CAWNPGQGTDTQYF. The chain has TRBV30 and TRBJ2-3, with 9 positions matching TRBD1. CDR3 length: 14 residues. Germline assignment: CDR1 GTSNPN and CDR2 SVGIG (reference sequence). V trimming: 4 bases; J trimming: 3 bases; junction bases outside the gene matches: 5. The full variable domain, with the rest looked up from reference TRBV30 and TRBJ2-3, is SQTIHQWPATLVQPVGSPLSLECTVEGTSNPNLYWYRQAAGRGLQLLFYSVGIGQISSEVPQNLSASRPQDRQFILSSKKLLLSDSGFYLCAWNPGQGTDTQYFGPGTRLTVL.

The chain combines TRBV5-5 with TRBJ1-1; D might be TRBD1 (5 bases). The CDR3 covers 13 residues. Germline-derived CDR1 and CDR2 are SGHKS and YYEKEE (reference sequence). The V end lost 2 bases, the J end lost 6 bases, and 11 bases lay between the germline ends. CDR3 nucleotide sequence: TGTGCCAGCAGCTTCGGACGGGACCCTGAAGCTTTCTTT. This translates into CASSFGRDPEAFF.

This clonotype has only a few counts. This sequence joins TRBV23-1 and TRBJ1-5, with 11 bases lining up with TRBD1. TRBV23-1 is annotated as an ORF whose role is uncertain. J gave up 4 bases and V 1 base, and 15 bases lay outside the gene matches. The CDR3 runs to 20 residues. The CDR3 loop reads CASSQLTPRDRGIKNQPQHF. The CDR3 DNA sequence: TGCGCCAGCAGTCAATTAACACCCCGGGACAGGGGGATTAAGAATCAGCCCCAGCATTTT.

This chain links TRBV20-1 with TRBJ2-1; 10 bases line up with TRBD2. This CDR3 has 15 residues. Germline V lookup: CDR1 DFQATT, CDR2 SNEGSKA (reference sequence). Trimming took 6 bases from V and 5 from J; bases not matched to a gene: 10. CDR3 protein: CSALLSGGYDNEQFF. CDR3 nucleotides: TGCAGTGCCCTTCTTAGCGGGGGGTATGACAATGAGCAGTTCTTC.

This clonotype was seen many times. The CDR3 DNA reads as TGTGCCAGCAGCGCGGAGACAGGGACCTACGAGCAGTACTTC. This sequence encodes CASSAETGTYEQYF. The V and J genes are TRBV5-6 and TRBJ2-7; 7 nucleotides agree with TRBD1. CDR1 and CDR2 from the germline V gene are SGHDT and YYEEEE. Losses at the gene ends were 4 bases for V and 2 bases for J; bases not matched to a gene: 6. This CDR3 region has 14 residues.

The chain has TRBV5-1 and TRBJ1-4; 7 nucleotides align to TRBD1. CDR3 length: 14 residues. In germline, CDR1 is SGHRS, CDR2 YFSETQ. Germline trimming cut 3 bases from V and 5 bases from J; bases unmatched to any gene: 4. The CDR3 loop reads CASSSGQINEKLFF. The CDR3 DNA is TGCGCCAGCAGCTCGGGACAGATAAATGAAAAACTGTTTTTT.

This clonotype appeared many times. This sequence joins TRBV7-9 and TRBJ2-7; 11 bases are a match to TRBD2. Germline loops: CDR1 SEHNR, CDR2 FQNEAQ (reference sequence). This CDR3 is 14 amino acids long. After removal of 5 bases from V and 4 bases from J, the junction contained 4 bases not matched to a gene. This CDR3 is CASSPGTSGYEQYV. CDR3 DNA sequence: TGTGCCAGCAGCCCCGGGACTAGCGGTTACGAGCAGTACGTC.

About this clonotype: Given a much more abundant clone one base away, this may be a read error. V gene TRBV6-1 combines with J gene TRBJ2-3; 8 bases match TRBD2. Germline trimming cut 4 bases from V and 4 bases from J; bases unmatched to any gene: 7. CDR3 length: 15 residues. CDR1 MNHNS and CDR2 SASEGT come from the germline V gene. The CDR3 here is CASSGLAWGPDTQYF. The CDR3 DNA reads as TGTGCCAGCAGTGGACTAGCGTGGGGGCCAGATACGCAGTATTTT.

This clonotype was counted between two and nine times. The chain couples TRBV6-2 or TRBV6-3 to TRBJ2-1; 8 nucleotides line up with TRBD2. Losses at the gene ends were 6 bases for V and 0 bases for J; bases not matched to a gene: 4. Germline CDR1 and CDR2: MNHEY and SVGEGT. This CDR3 is built from 15 residues. The CDR3: CASSQAGDSYNEQFF. The CDR3 DNA follows: TGTGCCAGCAGCCAAGCGGGAGACTCCTACAATGAGCAGTTCTTC.

This clonotype was detected only a few times. The V and J genes are TRBV7-9 and TRBJ2-7; perhaps TRBD2 as D (5 bases). This CDR3 is built from 13 residues. Germline loops: CDR1 SEHNR, CDR2 FQNEAQ (reference sequence). V shed 5 bases and J shed 5 bases, with 13 bases lying between them. The CDR3: CASSPTGIDEQYV. Here the CDR3 DNA reads TGTGCCAGCAGCCCAACGGGAATTGACGAGCAGTACGTC.

This clonotype showed up just a few times. V gene TRBV10-3 combines with J gene TRBJ2-6, with D possibly matching TRBD1 (5 bases). The CDR3 covers 14 residues. V lost 7 bases to trimming and J lost 0 bases, with 7 bases between them. Germline V gene data show CDR1 as ENHRY and CDR2 as SYGVKD. The CDR3 DNA reads as TGTGCCATCAAAGACAGCTCTGGGGCCAACGTCCTGACTTTC. Its translation is CAIKDSSGANVLTF.

This clonotype was seen ten or more times. The J gene is TRBJ1-5, the V gene TRBV29-1; TRBD1 agrees at 7 bases. Germline V gene data show CDR1 as SQVTM and CDR2 as ANQGSEA. This CDR3 has 11 residues. V lost 6 bases, J lost 11 bases, and 7 bases stayed unmatched. In DNA form, the CDR3 reads TGCAGCGTGGAACAGGGGAGGACCCAGCATTTT. As protein: CSVEQGRTQHF.

This clonotype was seen a handful of times. The J gene is TRBJ1-2, the V gene TRBV20-1; 7 bases align to TRBD1. J lost 7 bases, V lost 3 bases, and 14 bases had no gene match. The CDR3 extends over 15 amino acids. Germline assignment: CDR1 DFQATT and CDR2 SNEGSKA (reference sequence). CDR3 residues: CSASHQGGRASGYTF. The CDR3 DNA reads TGCAGTGCTAGTCACCAGGGGGGGCGCGCCAGTGGCTACACCTTC.

This clonotype was counted only a few times. The chain uses TRBV12-3 or TRBV12-4 and TRBJ2-1; 7 positions agree with TRBD2. CDR3 size: 17 residues. V shed 2 bases, J shed 7 bases, and the junction held 14 bases outside the gene matches. This CDR3 is CASSLFMRREINNEQFF. In DNA form, the CDR3 reads TGTGCCAGCAGTTTATTTATGAGGCGGGAGATAAATAATGAGCAGTTCTTC.

The rearrangement links TRBV5-1 to TRBJ2-7; TRBD2 matches 7 bases. The CDR3 sequence is 15 residues long. Germline-derived CDR1 and CDR2 are SGHRS and YFSETQ. Unmatched junction bases numbered 9, after V lost 0 bases and J lost 6 bases. CDR3 amino acids: CASSLDGGGLSEQYF. The CDR3 bases are TGCGCCAGCAGCTTGGATGGGGGAGGGCTCTCCGAGCAGTACTTC.

The rearrangement links TRBV11-2 to TRBJ1-5; 9 bases are a match to TRBD1. Unmatched junction bases numbered 3, after V lost 5 bases and J lost 1 base. CDR3 length equals 15 residues. CDR1 is SGHAT and CDR2 is FQNNGV in the germline V gene. CDR3 sequence reads: CASSGTGSSNQPQHF. The CDR3 DNA follows: TGTGCCAGCAGCGGGACAGGGAGCAGCAATCAGCCCCAGCATTTT.

This clonotype has only a few counts. The chain combines TRBV5-1 with TRBJ1-2; D is perhaps TRBD1 (5 bases). The germline gives CDR1 SGHRS, CDR2 YFSETQ. The CDR3 has 14 amino acids. Trimming took 2 bases from V and 6 from J, leaving 14 bases between them. As DNA, the CDR3 is TGCGCCAGCAGCTTTGGAGGGGCCCGGGATGGCTACACCTTC. It translates to CASSFGGARDGYTF.

The chain recombines TRBV20-1 with TRBJ2-4, with TRBD1 matching over 10 bases. The junction had 9 bases not matched to a gene; V was cut back by 0 bases and J by 1 base. CDR1 DFQATT and CDR2 SNEGSKA come from the germline V gene (reference sequence). The CDR3 is 18 amino acids. The CDR3 DNA reads as TGCAGTGCTAGAGAAGGGACAGGGGTAGCATCGGCCAAAAACATTCAGTACTTC. Translation gives CSAREGTGVASAKNIQYF.

In this sample, this clonotype turned up many times. The chain joins TRBV20-1 to TRBJ2-3; D not resolved. The V end was cut by 1 base, the J end by 6 bases, with 5 bases between. The CDR3 is 11 residues long. Germline V lookup: CDR1 DFQATT, CDR2 SNEGSKA (reference sequence). In nucleotides, the CDR3 is TGCAGTGCTAGAGGCGTGGATACGCAGTATTTT. This translates into CSARGVDTQYF.

The chain carries TRBV27 and TRBJ2-3; the match to TRBD1 covers 9 bases. The CDR3 runs 15 residues. The germline CDR1 and CDR2 sequences are MNHEY and SMNVEV (reference sequence). The ends lost 4 bases at V and 2 bases at J; junction bases unmatched: 4. Here the CDR3 reads CASSSDRGYTDTQYF. The CDR3 region has the DNA TGTGCCAGCAGTTCGGACAGGGGATACACAGATACGCAGTATTTT.

The chain couples TRBV11-2 to TRBJ2-4; D is possibly TRBD1 or TRBD2 (5 bases each). The CDR3 totals 16 residues. Trimming took 5 bases from V and 14 from J, leaving 28 bases between them. The germline V gene encodes CDR1 SGHAT and CDR2 FQNNGV. As DNA, the CDR3 is TGTGCCAGCAGCCTAGTCCGAGGGACCGGGCCTAGGTTGAAGTACTTC. Translating it yields CASSLVRGTGPRLKYF.

CDR3 region: CSARDRQNTGELFF. The CDR3 DNA sequence: TGCAGTGCTAGGGACAGGCAGAACACCGGGGAGCTGTTTTTT. This chain connects TRBV20-1 to TRBJ2-2; 7 bases match TRBD1. The germline V gene has CDR1 DFQATT and CDR2 SNEGSKA (reference sequence). CDR3 length: 14 residues. The V segment lost 3 bases and the J segment 1 base; nucleotides outside the gene matches: 2.

There are many counts of this clonotype. The chain employs TRBV7-3 and TRBJ2-2, with 7 bases fitting TRBD1. Germline loops: CDR1 SGHTA, CDR2 FQGTGA. The CDR3 is made up of 14 amino acids. After removal of 4 bases from V and 3 bases from J, the junction contained 2 bases not matched to a gene. The CDR3 loop reads CASSSGQHTGELFF. CDR3 bases: TGTGCCAGCAGCTCGGGACAGCACACCGGGGAGCTGTTTTTT.